This T cell receptor beta chain was sequenced in a study of cytomegalovirus exposure and HLA in healthy donors. Study-level findings and limits: In a later analysis, a genetic analysis reported fewer productive-TCR N-insertions in an Asian-associated ancestry cluster than the cohort average. Using the classifier, cytomegalovirus status was reportedly diagnosed with high specificity and sensitivity. Further analysis, carried out later, found HLA-associated TCR beta chains more clonally expanded than equally common other chains. The listing of fewer than 200 TCR beta chains classed them as cytomegalovirus-associated.

Looked up from germline, CDR1 is MNHEY and CDR2 is SMNVEV (reference sequence). CDR3 size: 14 residues. V shed 3 bases and J shed 4 bases, with 12 bases lying between them. A remark on this clone: Its specificity is not known.

PCR was performed using 60 Vbeta and 13 Jbeta primers. Assay: immunoSEQ multiplex PCR; the TCRdb copy retains only in-frame clones and omits some. This listing includes about 53,000 clones. The chain combines TRBV27 with TRBJ1-2, with D perhaps TRBD1 (5 bases). The source material was PBMCs. The sequence came from a man between 18 and 35 years old in good health and CMV-seropositive. This CDR3 is CASSLLGTGYGYTF. The CDR3, as DNA: TGTGCCAGCAGTTTGTTGGGAACAGGCTATGGCTACACCTTC.